The 32 T cell receptor beta chains given below trace back to one sample, sequenced in a study of response to subunit inactivated influenza vaccine. TCRdb fed the RT-PCR reads into MiXCR, producing one record per CDR3 protein. The data hold about 650,000 distinct CDR3 sequences, with less than 15% observed a single time. This material consisted of PBMCs from blood, taken less than 15 days before vaccination. The receptor source for this set is a man between 50 and 59 years old who received an inactivated influenza vaccine.

The chain carries TRBV6-5 and TRBJ1-1, with a possible D match to TRBD1 (5 bases). V dropped 4 bases and J dropped 4 bases, with 16 bases sitting between them. The germline V gene has CDR1 MNHEY and CDR2 SVGAGI. The CDR3 has 15 residues. CDR3 coding DNA: TGTGCCAGCAGTTGGGGTACAGGCTCGTCCACTGAAGCTTTCTTT. It specifies CASSWGTGSSTEAFF.

The gene calls are TRBV20-1 and TRBJ1-2; D not certain. Trimming cost V 5 bases and J 1 base, with 8 bases left between them. This CDR3 spans 12 amino acids. Germline V gene lookup returns CDR1 DFQATT and CDR2 SNEGSKA (reference sequence). CDR3 region: CSAPAGNYGYTF. In nucleotides, the CDR3 is TGCAGTGCTCCCGCGGGTAACTATGGCTACACCTTC.

This clonotype has just a few counts. The V gene is TRBV4-2, the J gene TRBJ2-7, with 9 bases aligning to TRBD2. Losses at the gene ends were 1 base for V and 6 bases for J; bases not matched to a gene: 7. Per germline, CDR1 LGHNA and CDR2 YNFKEQ. The CDR3 is 15 residues long. CDR3 DNA sequence: TGTGCCAGCAGCCAAGGTAGTAGCGGGAGTGGCGAGCAGTACTTC. This gives the protein CASSQGSSGSGEQYF.

V and J are TRBV6-2 or TRBV6-3 and TRBJ2-7; no definite D call. CDR3 size: 14 residues. With 2 bases removed from V and 2 bases from J, the gap between germline ends came to 10 bases. The V gene's germline CDR1 is MNHEY and CDR2 SVGEGT. The CDR3 is CASSYQPPPYEQYF. CDR3 DNA: TGTGCCAGCAGTTACCAGCCGCCTCCCTACGAGCAGTACTTC.

In its sample, this clonotype was seen many times. This chain joins TRBV4-3 and TRBJ2-2, with TRBD2 matching over 9 bases. V shed 0 bases and J 5 bases; nucleotides not matched to a gene: 4. CDR3 length equals 16 residues. Germline loops: CDR1 LGHNA, CDR2 YSLEER. The CDR3 nucleotides read TGCGCCAGCAGCCAAGAAGCGGGGGGCCGGACCGGGGAGCTGTTTTTT. Translating gives CASSQEAGGRTGELFF.

The chain joins TRBV9 to TRBJ2-2; tentatively, D is TRBD1 (6 bases). CDR1 is SGDLS, CDR2 YYNGEE, per germline. The CDR3 covers 15 residues. Trimming cost V 0 bases and J 6 bases, with 12 bases left between them. The CDR3 spells CASSVGGGRAGELFF. The CDR3 nucleotides are TGTGCCAGCAGCGTAGGTGGGGGCCGCGCCGGGGAGCTGTTTTTT.

This sequence joins TRBV12-3 or TRBV12-4 and TRBJ1-4; 10 positions agree with TRBD1. The CDR3 loop spans 14 amino acids. Trimming cost V 5 bases and J 7 bases; bases outside gene matches: 4. CDR3 coding DNA: TGTGCCAGCAGTCAGGGACAGGGGAGTGAAAAACTGTTTTTT. Its translation is CASSQGQGSEKLFF.

The chain carries TRBV21-1 and TRBJ2-5. TRBV21-1 is listed as a pseudogene. This CDR3 contains 15 residues. Here the CDR3 DNA reads TGTGCCAGCAGCAAAGTTGTGGGGTGGCAAGAGACCCAGTACTTC. It specifies CASSKVVGWQETQYF.

The rearrangement joins TRBV7-9 to TRBJ2-5; D is ambiguous. The CDR3 runs 13 residues. The V end was cut by 1 base, the J end by 2 bases, with 5 bases between. In germline, CDR1 is SEHNR, CDR2 FQNEAQ (reference sequence). DNA for the CDR3: TGTGCCAGCAGCTTAGTCAGTCAAGAGACCCAGTACTTC. Translated, it gives CASSLVSQETQYF.

This clonotype appeared many times. CDR3 sequence (DNA): TGTGCCAGCAGCTTCGTCGGGGGTGGGAACAGCGAGCAGTACTTC. Residues: CASSFVGGGNSEQYF. The V call is TRBV5-6, the J call TRBJ2-7; D possibly corresponds to TRBD2 (6 bases). The V gene's germline CDR1 is SGHDT and CDR2 YYEEEE. This CDR3 contains 15 residues. Trimming took off 2 bases at V and 6 bases at J, with 18 bases between the two ends.

The chain uses TRBV28 and TRBJ1-5, with TRBD1 identical over 9 bases. There are 16 residues in the CDR3. The V gene end was trimmed by 6 bases and the J gene end by 4 bases; junction bases not matched to a gene: 10. Germline V CDR1 and CDR2: MDHEN, SYDVKM. In DNA form, the CDR3 reads TGTGCCAGCAGCCGCAGGACAGGGGCCCTTAATCAGCCCCAGCATTTT. This sequence encodes CASSRRTGALNQPQHF.

V usage is TRBV10-3 and J usage is TRBJ2-3, with 10 bases matching TRBD1. Losses at the gene ends were 10 bases for V and 2 bases for J; bases not matched to a gene: 6. The germline V gene encodes CDR1 ENHRY and CDR2 SYGVKD. The CDR3 length is 14 residues. The CDR3 DNA is TGTGCCACAAGGACAGGGGGGATCACAGATACGCAGTATTTT. This translates into CATRTGGITDTQYF.

This clonotype was seen more than once but under ten times. The junction departs from the called germline gene at one end, perhaps through a read error. The chain carries TRBV7-9 and TRBJ2-7, with D unclear. Germline assignment: CDR1 SEHNR and CDR2 FQNEAQ (reference sequence). This CDR3 spans 11 amino acids. This CDR3 is CASSLTGPRHF. In DNA form, the CDR3 reads TGTGCCAGCAGCCTTACCGGGCCCCGGCACTTC.

CDR3 loop: CASRKGGNEQFF. The CDR3 coding sequence is TGTGCCAGCAGGAAAGGCGGCAATGAGCAGTTCTTC. This chain connects TRBV6-5 to TRBJ2-1, with D hard to call. Between the trimmed V and J ends, which lost 6 bases and 6 bases, there was a span of 9 bases. Germline V gene sequence: CDR1 MNHEY, CDR2 SVGAGI. CDR3 length: 12 amino acids.

The chain combines TRBV6-1 with TRBJ1-6, with 12 bases identical to TRBD1. From germline, CDR1 is MNHNS and CDR2 SASEGT. V was clipped by 4 bases and J by 10 bases; unmatched bases: 5. This CDR3 has 15 amino acids. The DNA for the CDR3 is TGTGCCAGCAGTGCCCGGGACAGGGGGCTGTCACCCCTCCACTTT. Its translation: CASSARDRGLSPLHF.

A remark on this clonotype: The germline gene is not matched at one end of the junction; a read error may be the cause. V is TRBV20-1 and J is TRBJ2-7, with D possibly being TRBD1 (6 bases). Germline V gene sequence: CDR1 DFQATT, CDR2 SNEGSKA (reference sequence). This CDR3 region has 12 residues. CDR3 in DNA: TGCTGTGCTAACAGGGATGACTACGAGCAGTACTTC. Its translation: CCANRDDYEQYF.

This chain uses TRBV5-5 with TRBJ2-2; 12 bases map to TRBD2. The V gene end was trimmed by 5 bases and the J gene end by 6 bases; junction bases not matched to a gene: 8. CDR1 and CDR2 (germline): SGHKS, YYEKEE (reference sequence). This CDR3 contains 16 residues. The DNA of the CDR3 is TGTGCCAGCAGTCCTAGCGGGAGGGCCCGTGCCGGGGAGCTGTTTTTT. Its protein is CASSPSGRARAGELFF.

V and J are TRBV9 and TRBJ2-2; D may correspond to TRBD1 or TRBD2 (6 bases each). V gave up 3 bases and J gave up 0 bases, with 15 bases separating them. The germline V gene has CDR1 SGDLS and CDR2 YYNGEE. CDR3 length: 17 residues. Written as DNA, the CDR3 is TGTGCCAGCAGCGCAAGGGGGGTGGCAGCGAACACCGGGGAGCTGTTTTTT. It encodes CASSARGVAANTGELFF.

This clonotype was counted a few times. This chain links TRBV28 with TRBJ1-4; maybe TRBD1 (5 bases). Trimming removed 3 bases at V and 7 bases at J, with 12 bases between. Germline assignment: CDR1 MDHEN and CDR2 SYDVKM. This CDR3 contains 14 residues. The CDR3 nucleotides read TGTGCCAGCAGTTTGGGCCCGGGACCTGAAAAACTGTTTTTT. Protein product: CASSLGPGPEKLFF.

V usage is TRBV7-9 and J usage is TRBJ1-2; 8 bases map to TRBD1. Germline values: CDR1 SEHNR, CDR2 FQNEAQ (reference sequence). Trimming at V came to 4 bases and at J to 1 base, leaving 2 bases not matched to a gene. The CDR3 has 14 amino acids. The CDR3 DNA reads as TGTGCCAGCAGCTCTGACAGGGGTAACTATGGCTACACCTTC. Amino acid sequence: CASSSDRGNYGYTF.

This clonotype was observed a few times. The CDR3 nucleotides are TGTGCCAGCAGTCCGCCCGGGAGGTTGGAGACCCAGTACTTC. This codes for CASSPPGRLETQYF. This rearrangement joins TRBV28 to TRBJ2-5, with 7 positions matching TRBD2. This CDR3 has 14 amino acids. The junction had 8 bases not matched to a gene; V was cut back by 5 bases and J by 5 bases. Germline CDR1 MDHEN, CDR2 SYDVKM.

The chain combines TRBV28 with TRBJ2-7; D remains unclear. The germline V gene encodes CDR1 MDHEN and CDR2 SYDVKM. This CDR3 is built from 15 residues. Trimming took 5 bases from V and 6 from J, leaving 20 bases between them. The CDR3 protein is CASSRARVLPPEQYF. DNA of the CDR3: TGTGCCAGCAGTAGAGCTCGGGTTCTGCCGCCCGAGCAGTACTTC.

The chain employs TRBV18 and TRBJ2-7, with 9 bases lining up with TRBD2. This CDR3 contains 17 residues. Per the germline V gene, CDR1 is KGHSH and CDR2 is LQKENI. The V segment lost 1 base and the J segment 6 bases; nucleotides outside the gene matches: 13. The CDR3 region is CASSPHEPAAGGVEQYF. For the CDR3, the DNA is TGTGCCAGCTCACCACACGAACCCGCAGCGGGAGGTGTCGAGCAGTACTTC. The complete variable domain, with remaining parts taken from reference TRBV18 and TRBJ2-7, reads NAGVMQNPRHLVRRRGQEARLRCSPMKGHSHVYWYRQLPEEGLKFMVYLQKENIIDESGMPKERFSAEFPKEGPSILRIQQVVRGDSAAYFCASSPHEPAAGGVEQYFGPGTRLTVT.

V is TRBV29-1 and J is TRBJ2-7, with D tentatively TRBD1 (5 bases). Germline V gives CDR1 SQVTM, CDR2 ANQGSEA. This CDR3 is built from 13 residues. With 1 base removed from V and 6 bases from J, the gap between germline ends came to 13 bases. CDR3 protein: CSVEGLVGREQYF. The DNA for the CDR3 is TGCAGCGTTGAAGGCCTAGTGGGGCGCGAGCAGTACTTC.

The chain recombines TRBV4-3 with TRBJ2-6; D gene uncertain. CDR3 length equals 16 residues. CDR1 and CDR2 from the germline V gene are LGHNA and YSLEER. V was shortened by 0 bases and J by 2 bases, with 8 bases between the two germline ends. The CDR3, as DNA: TGCGCCAGCAGCCAAGATAAACTTGCTGGGGCCAACGTCCTGACTTTC. This encodes CASSQDKLAGANVLTF.

The rearrangement links TRBV29-1 to TRBJ1-1; D perhaps matches TRBD1 (5 bases). The germline CDR1 and CDR2 sequences are SQVTM and ANQGSEA. Trimming left V 5 bases short and J 10 bases short, with 17 bases between. The CDR3 is 12 residues long. The CDR3 region has the DNA TGCAGCGTTTCGAGACAGAACAGGCGAGCTTTCTTT. This sequence encodes CSVSRQNRRAFF.

The CDR3 DNA is TGTGCCAGCAGTTCGCAGGGAGGGTTTAGGAACGAGCAGTACTTC. It specifies CASSSQGGFRNEQYF. The chain joins TRBV12-3 or TRBV12-4 to TRBJ2-7; the match to TRBD2 covers 7 bases. With V trimmed by 4 bases and J by 5 bases, 11 bases remained unmatched. The CDR3 is 15 residues long.

This clonotype has ten or more counts. This chain connects TRBV14 to TRBJ2-5; possible D gene TRBD2, 5 bases. The germline V gene encodes CDR1 SGHDN and CDR2 FVKESK. V gave up 1 base and J gave up 5 bases, with 11 bases separating them. CDR3 size: 14 residues. The CDR3 nucleotides are TGTGCCAGCAGCCAAGGTTTTGGGAGTGAGACCCAGTACTTC. It yields the protein CASSQGFGSETQYF.

The V and J genes are TRBV12-3 or TRBV12-4 and TRBJ2-6; the match to TRBD1 covers 9 bases. This CDR3 spans 19 amino acids. J was trimmed by 0 bases and V by 1 base; bases with no gene match: 7. The CDR3 nucleotides read TGTGCCAGCAGTTTAGGTAGGGGGACAGGGTTCTCTGGGGCCAACGTCCTGACTTTC. Translation: CASSLGRGTGFSGANVLTF.

The table lists this clonotype with a few counts. V usage is TRBV12-3 or TRBV12-4 and J usage is TRBJ2-3; possible D gene TRBD1, 6 bases. CDR3 length: 15 amino acids. V was clipped by 6 bases and J by 3 bases, with 16 bases between them. The DNA for the CDR3 is TGTGCCAGCAGGTTTCAGGGGTTAAGGACAGATACGCAGTATTTT. Its protein product is CASRFQGLRTDTQYF.

This clonotype occurred a few times. The chain employs TRBV5-1 and TRBJ2-2; no clear D gene. V was pared by 4 bases and J by 7 bases, with 14 bases between. This CDR3 has 14 residues. Looked up from germline, CDR1 is SGHRS and CDR2 is YFSETQ. Here the CDR3 DNA reads TGCGCCAGCAGCCCCCGACAAAATTACGGGGAGCTGTTTTTT. It translates to CASSPRQNYGELFF.

The CDR3: CASSTEGLVSPLHF. In DNA form, the CDR3 reads TGTGCCAGCAGCACCGAGGGGCTCGTTTCACCCCTCCACTTT. V gene TRBV11-2 combines with J gene TRBJ1-6, with D perhaps TRBD1 (5 bases). The CDR3 extends over 14 amino acids. The germline gives CDR1 SGHAT, CDR2 FQNNGV. Between the trimmed V and J ends, which lost 5 bases and 9 bases, there was a span of 14 bases.